These T cell receptor beta chains were read from a single sample in a study of shared clonotypes between healthy human individuals. The table came from immunoSEQ multiplex PCR; TCRdb's copy has only in-frame clones and leaves some out. Among hundreds of thousands of clones, approximately 96% were seen once, and the ten largest hold less than 0.13%. The sequenced material came from naive CD8+ T cells sorted from blood. These receptor sequences come from a woman younger than 45 in good health. CDR3s include the opening cysteine and the closing phenylalanine or tryptophan. The order of the fields is J gene, clone size, V gene, D gene, CDR3 protein, CDR3 DNA. A D gene is named only where the DNA matches it firmly. Clone size is given for some rows only: seen once, a few or many times, or a class if the clone is expanded.

>TRBJ2-7|.|TRBV7-9|TRBD1
CASSSARTGGPYEQYF
TGTGCCAGCAGCTCCGCTAGAACAGGGGGCCCCTACGAGCAGTACTTC
>TRBJ1-1|.|TRBV9|.
CASSDSGGRNTEAFF
TGTGCCAGCAGCGACTCTGGGGGCCGGAACACTGAAGCTTTCTTT
>TRBJ2-7|.|TRBV27|.
CASSKLGYEQYF
TGTGCCAGCAGCAAACTGGGCTACGAGCAGTACTTC
>TRBJ2-1|.|TRBV27|TRBD2
CASRIGTSGRSYNEQFF
TGTGCCAGCAGGATCGGGACTAGCGGGAGAAGTTACAATGAGCAGTTCTTC
>TRBJ2-1|.|TRBV4-1|TRBD2
CATGLAGGDEQFF
TGCGCCACCGGACTAGCGGGAGGTGATGAGCAGTTCTTC
>TRBJ2-7|.|TRBV19|.
CASSIGGNYEQYF
TGTGCCAGTAGTATAGGCGGGAACTACGAGCAGTACTTC
>TRBJ2-7|.|TRBV27|.
CASSLSGQHEQYF
TGTGCCAGCAGTTTATCTGGACAGCACGAGCAGTACTTC
>TRBJ2-7|.|TRBV27|TRBD1
CASSPRTGVNEQYF
TGTGCCAGCAGTCCCCGAACAGGGGTAAACGAGCAGTACTTC
>TRBJ1-3|.|TRBV6-8|.
CASTLNLKPTGNTIYF
TGTGCCAGCACCCTCAACTTAAAGCCTACTGGAAACACCATATATTTT
>TRBJ2-7|.|TRBV19|TRBD2
CASSIASGEYEQYF
TGTGCCAGTAGTATAGCTAGCGGGGAGTACGAGCAGTACTTC
>TRBJ2-7|.|TRBV11-2|.
CASSYGTPYEQYF
TGTGCCAGCAGCTACGGGACACCCTACGAGCAGTACTTC
>TRBJ1-3|.|TRBV5-4|.
CASTIQGSSGNTIYF
TGTGCCAGCACCATACAGGGTTCCTCTGGAAACACCATATATTTT
>TRBJ2-2|.|TRBV9|.
CASSPRDFSTGELFF
TGTGCCAGCAGCCCCCGGGACTTTTCCACCGGGGAGCTGTTTTTT
>TRBJ2-5|.|TRBV28|.
CATRGTQETQYF
TGTGCCACCCGGGGGACTCAAGAGACCCAGTACTTC
>TRBJ2-6|.|TRBV21-1|.
CASSKVQGRWGANVLTF
TGTGCCAGCAGCAAAGTGCAGGGGCGCTGGGGGGCCAACGTCCTGACTTTC
>TRBJ2-7|.|TRBV7-9|.
CASSLLGVAYEQYF
TGTGCCAGCAGCTTACTAGGGGTCGCTTACGAGCAGTACTTC
>TRBJ2-1|once|TRBV6-1|TRBD2
CASSGLAGGLYNEQFF
TGTGCCAGCAGTGGTCTAGCGGGAGGCTTATACAATGAGCAGTTCTTC
>TRBJ2-1|.|TRBV5-4|.
CASRLGAYNEQFF
TGTGCCAGCAGACTGGGTGCCTACAATGAGCAGTTCTTC
>TRBJ2-7|.|TRBV5-1|TRBD2
CASSPLRAGAYEQYF
TGCGCCAGCAGCCCACTCCGGGCGGGAGCTTACGAGCAGTACTTC
>TRBJ2-6|.|TRBV5-1|.
CASADSPGANVLTF
TGCGCCAGCGCTGACTCCCCTGGGGCCAACGTCCTGACTTTC
>TRBJ2-7|once|TRBV27|TRBD2
CASRPLAGVTYEQYF
TGTGCCAGCAGACCACTAGCGGGAGTAACCTACGAGCAGTACTTC
>TRBJ1-2|.|TRBV2|TRBD1
CASSEYRTGPWGYTF
TGTGCCAGCAGTGAATATCGGACAGGGCCTTGGGGCTACACCTTC
>TRBJ2-3|.|TRBV20-1|.
CSAKSRDTQYF
TGCAGTGCAAAATCGCGAGATACGCAGTATTTT
>TRBJ1-1|.|TRBV29-1|.
CSARGASEAFF
TGCAGCGCAAGGGGAGCTTCTGAAGCTTTCTTT
>TRBJ2-3|.|TRBV29-1|.
CSVYGDSSTDTQYF
TGCAGCGTTTATGGGGACTCTAGCACAGATACGCAGTATTTT
>TRBJ2-1|.|TRBV28|.
CASSYSVRFDEQFF
TGTGCCAGCAGTTACAGCGTCCGGTTTGATGAGCAGTTCTTC
>TRBJ1-2|.|TRBV6-5|.
CASSYSEGLGYTF
TGTGCCAGCAGTTACTCGGAGGGTCTGGGCTACACCTTC
>TRBJ2-5|.|TRBV19|.
CASSINAGYETQYF
TGTGCCAGTAGTATAAATGCGGGGTACGAGACCCAGTACTTC
>TRBJ2-2|.|TRBV4-1|TRBD2
CASSQERLAGGFRTGELFF
TGCGCCAGCAGCCAAGAGCGGCTAGCGGGAGGGTTTCGCACCGGGGAGCTGTTTTTT
>TRBJ2-3|.|TRBV27|.
CASSIIGDTQYF
TGTGCCAGCAGTATCATCGGAGATACGCAGTATTTT
>TRBJ2-7|.|TRBV19|.
CASSIGRGGSYEQYF
TGTGCCAGTAGTATAGGGCGCGGCGGAAGCTACGAGCAGTACTTC
>TRBJ1-4|once|TRBV4-1|.
CASSYDSAQGGEKLFF
TGCGCCAGCAGCTACGACTCGGCACAGGGAGGCGAAAAACTGTTTTTT
>TRBJ2-1|.|TRBV29-1|.
CSVELTEEQFF
TGCAGCGTTGAGTTAACAGAAGAGCAGTTCTTC
>TRBJ2-3|.|TRBV19|.
CASTFIWGDTQYF
TGTGCCAGTACCTTCATATGGGGAGATACGCAGTATTTT
>TRBJ2-5|.|TRBV7-6|TRBD1
CASSRRTGRGGETQYF
TGTGCCAGCAGCCGCCGGACAGGGCGAGGAGGAGAGACCCAGTACTTC
>TRBJ2-7|.|TRBV27|.
CASSLSGHEQYF
TGTGCCAGCAGTTTAAGTGGCCACGAGCAGTACTTC
>TRBJ1-1|.|TRBV6-6|TRBD1
CASEGDSLSEAFF
TGTGCCAGCGAGGGGGACAGCCTCTCCGAAGCTTTCTTT
>TRBJ1-2|few|TRBV30|.
CAWSDGRGGGYTF
TGTGCCTGGAGTGATGGCAGGGGAGGGGGCTACACCTTC
>TRBJ1-1|.|TRBV28|.
CASSFGSGATEAFF
TGTGCCAGCAGTTTCGGGTCTGGGGCCACTGAAGCTTTCTTT
>TRBJ2-3|.|TRBV27|TRBD2
CASSLMGGKDTQYF
TGTGCCAGCAGTTTAATGGGGGGGAAGGATACGCAGTATTTT
>TRBJ2-3|.|TRBV27|.
CASSPNTQYF
TGTGCCAGCTCCCCTAATACGCAGTATTTT
>TRBJ1-6|.|TRBV4-1|TRBD1
CASSFTRGNSPLHF
TGCGCCAGCAGTTTCACCAGGGGGAATTCACCCCTCCACTTT
>TRBJ1-3|.|TRBV6-1|.
CASSEAPTDSGNTIYF
TGTGCCAGCAGTGAAGCGCCGACAGACTCTGGAAACACCATATATTTT
>TRBJ1-5|.|TRBV2|.
CASSEATGTHQPQHF
TGTGCCAGCAGTGAAGCGACAGGTACCCATCAGCCCCAGCATTTT
>TRBJ2-7|.|TRBV28|TRBD2
CASSLGLADTYEQYF
TGTGCCAGCAGTTTGGGACTAGCGGATACCTACGAGCAGTACTTC
>TRBJ1-5|few|TRBV28|.
CASSLIIHQPQHF
TGTGCCAGCAGCCTCATCATTCATCAGCCCCAGCATTTT
>TRBJ2-1|.|TRBV19|.
CASSMEFQAPYNEQFF
TGTGCCAGTAGTATGGAATTCCAGGCCCCCTACAATGAGCAGTTCTTC
>TRBJ2-1|.|TRBV11-2|.
CATSGYNEQFF
TGTGCCACGTCAGGGTACAATGAGCAGTTCTTC
>TRBJ2-1|once|TRBV28|TRBD2
CASSSANGLAGSNEQFF
TGTGCCAGCAGTTCCGCGAACGGACTAGCGGGGAGCAATGAGCAGTTCTTC
>TRBJ2-7|.|TRBV1|.
CTSSSSGGRFAGGLGYEQYF
TGCACCAGCAGTTCCTCCGGGGGTAGATTTGCGGGAGGGCTAGGTTACGAGCAGTACTTC
>TRBJ1-5|.|TRBV28|TRBD1
CASSPTGVDQPQHF
TGTGCCAGCAGCCCCACAGGGGTTGATCAGCCCCAGCATTTT
>TRBJ2-7|.|TRBV28|.
CASSLMKTAEQYF
TGTGCCAGCAGTTTAATGAAAACAGCCGAGCAGTACTTC
>TRBJ2-5|.|TRBV11-2|TRBD2
CASSPGGLAGGETQYF
TGTGCCAGCAGCCCGGGAGGACTAGCGGGCGGAGAGACCCAGTACTTC
>TRBJ1-5|.|TRBV30|TRBD1
CAWSGNIRGLAQPQHF
TGTGCCTGGAGCGGCAACATCAGGGGGCTGGCTCAGCCCCAGCATTTT
>TRBJ2-3|once|TRBV20-1|.
CRGDFTDTQYF
TGCAGGGGGGACTTCACAGATACGCAGTATTTT